This T cell receptor beta chain was captured in a study of shared clonotypes between healthy human individuals. Adult Caucasians living in Nashville, Tennessee made up all of the donors. Clones were sequenced by immunoSEQ multiplex PCR, and TCRdb holds only the in-frame ones, with some missing. This sample has under 600,000 clones, with almost 97% found just once. Concerning this clone itself: Its antigen is unidentified.

Study results and caveats: Investigators collected only blood, and repertoires in tissues likely differ.

V was shortened by 0 bases and J by 7 bases, with 10 bases between the two germline ends. The germline gives CDR1 SGHRS, CDR2 YFSETQ. CDR3 length: 14 residues. The sequence was collected from a young woman in good health. The rearrangement links TRBV5-1 to TRBJ2-2; D unresolved. Sequenced input: naive CD4+ T cells sorted from blood. The subset was: CD45RA+ positively selected. CDR3 bases: TGCGCCAGCAGCTTGGCCACCCGGATCGGGGAGCTGTTTTTT. This translates into CASSLATRIGELFF.